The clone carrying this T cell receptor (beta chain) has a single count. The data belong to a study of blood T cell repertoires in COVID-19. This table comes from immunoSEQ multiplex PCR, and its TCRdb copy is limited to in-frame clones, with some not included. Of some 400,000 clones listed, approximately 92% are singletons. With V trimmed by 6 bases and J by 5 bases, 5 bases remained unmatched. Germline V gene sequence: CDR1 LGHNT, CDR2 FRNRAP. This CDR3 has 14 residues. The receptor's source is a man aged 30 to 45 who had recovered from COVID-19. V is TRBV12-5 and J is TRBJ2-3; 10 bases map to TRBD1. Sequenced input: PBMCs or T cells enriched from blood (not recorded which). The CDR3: CASGPGQGIDTQYF. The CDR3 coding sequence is TGTGCTAGTGGCCCGGGACAGGGGATAGATACGCAGTATTTT.